Below are 26 T cell receptor beta chains sequenced from a single sample in a study of patients and donors after allogeneic stem cell transplantation. From the RT-PCR reads, TCRdb called clonotypes with MiXCR, one entry per CDR3 protein. The profile shows 200,000 to 250,000 distinct CDR3 sequences, 38% of them singletons. Source material: blood, either unsorted or a sorted T cell fraction (not recorded which). These receptors all come from a human donor who was either an allogeneic HSCT recipient or a stem cell or donor lymphocyte infusion donor (not recorded which). It is not recorded whose cells these are; they may come from a transplant donor.

The gene calls are TRBV7-6 and TRBJ2-6; D gene ambiguous. CDR1 is SGHVS and CDR2 is FNYEAQ in the germline V gene. This CDR3 comprises 14 residues. Trimming took off 5 bases at V and 0 bases at J, with 5 bases between the two ends. CDR3 sequence: CASSAYSGANVLTF. CDR3 coding DNA: TGTGCCAGCAGCGCTTACTCTGGGGCCAACGTCCTGACTTTC.

V is TRBV28 and J is TRBJ2-7; D may match TRBD1 or TRBD2 (6 bases each). The CDR3 loop spans 17 amino acids. The V gene lost 6 bases and the J gene lost 0 bases, with 21 bases spanning the gap. From germline, CDR1 is MDHEN and CDR2 SYDVKM. The CDR3 spells CASRFPGGREDSYEQYF. CDR3 nucleotides: TGTGCCAGCAGATTCCCCGGGGGCAGGGAGGACTCCTACGAGCAGTACTTC. The full variable domain, rest sourced from reference TRBV28 and TRBJ2-7, is DVKVTQSSRYLVKRTGEKVFLECVQDMDHENMFWYRQDPGLGLRLIYFSYDVKMKEKGDIPEGYSVSREKKERFSLILESASTNQTSMYLCASRFPGGREDSYEQYFGPGTRLTVT.

This clonotype has more than one count but fewer than ten. The chain joins TRBV14 to TRBJ2-3, with 13 bases identical to TRBD2. The CDR3 contains 17 residues. The germline V gene encodes CDR1 SGHDN and CDR2 FVKESK. Germline trimming cut 4 bases from V and 0 bases from J; bases unmatched to any gene: 4. The CDR3 bases are TGTGCCAGCAGCCGACTAGCGGGGGGCACTAGCACAGATACGCAGTATTTT. Amino acids: CASSRLAGGTSTDTQYF.

This clonotype was seen a handful of times. The chain has TRBV18 and TRBJ1-2, with D unresolved. V shed 10 bases and J shed 2 bases, with 14 bases lying between them. The CDR3 contains 13 residues. CDR1 KGHSH and CDR2 LQKENI come from the germline V gene. The CDR3 loop is CATSLDLNYGYTF. CDR3 nucleotides: TGTGCCACCTCGTTGGACCTCAACTATGGCTACACCTTC. The complete variable domain, with remaining parts taken from reference TRBV18 and TRBJ1-2, reads NAGVMQNPRHLVRRRGQEARLRCSPMKGHSHVYWYRQLPEEGLKFMVYLQKENIIDESGMPKERFSAEFPKEGPSILRIQQVVRGDSAAYFCATSLDLNYGYTFGSGTRLTVV.

This clonotype occurred a few times. The chain couples TRBV5-1 to TRBJ1-1, with 9 positions matching TRBD1. The length of the CDR3 is 16 residues. With 4 bases clipped from V and 0 bases from J, the junction kept 7 bases outside the gene matches. Looked up from germline, CDR1 is SGHRS and CDR2 is YFSETQ. CDR3 bases: TGCGCCAGCAGCCATCCTCGGGACAGGGTGAACACTGAAGCTTTCTTT. Translating it yields CASSHPRDRVNTEAFF. The variable domain in full, with the rest retrieved from reference TRBV5-1 and TRBJ1-1, is KAGVTQTPRYLIKTRGQQVTLSCSPISGHRSVSWYQQTPGQGLQFLFEYFSETQRNKGNFPGRFSGRQFSNSRSEMNVSTLELGDSALYLCASSHPRDRVNTEAFFGQGTRLTVV.

This clonotype has just a few counts. The V and J genes are TRBV20-1 and TRBJ1-3; unclear D gene. This CDR3 contains 14 residues. Trimming stripped 5 bases from V and 3 bases from J, with 14 bases between. The germline V gene has CDR1 DFQATT and CDR2 SNEGSKA (reference sequence). In DNA, the CDR3 is TGCAGTGCTGGCGAGGGAAACTTTGGAAACACCATATATTTT. The encoded protein is CSAGEGNFGNTIYF.

The chain is built from TRBV5-1 and TRBJ2-7; D gene uncertain. Germline V lookup: CDR1 SGHRS, CDR2 YFSETQ. With 4 bases removed from V and 5 bases from J, the gap between germline ends came to 16 bases. The CDR3 covers 14 residues. The CDR3 reads CASSPSGSRNEQYF. Written as DNA, the CDR3 is TGCGCCAGCAGCCCGTCGGGCTCAAGGAACGAGCAGTACTTC.

The chain joins TRBV6-6 to TRBJ1-1; 9 nucleotides match TRBD1. After removal of 5 bases from V and 5 bases from J, the junction contained 12 bases not matched to a gene. The CDR3 length is 16 residues. Germline V gene data show CDR1 as MNHNY and CDR2 as SVGAGI (reference sequence). The CDR3 DNA is TGTGCCAGCAGTAAGACAGGGGGAAATGGGCGTACTGAAGCTTTCTTT. It is translated as CASSKTGGNGRTEAFF.

In this sample, this clonotype turned up a few times. The chain uses TRBV21-1 and TRBJ2-2. TRBV21-1 constitutes a pseudogene. This CDR3 comprises 13 residues. The CDR3 DNA reads TGTGCCAGCATCGATCACAACACCGGGGAGCTGTTTTTT. It translates to CASIDHNTGELFF.

There are a few counts of this clonotype. This chain joins TRBV6-6 and TRBJ1-5; the D gene is possibly TRBD1 (5 bases). Germline CDR1 is MNHNY and CDR2 is SVGAGI (reference sequence). The CDR3 has 16 amino acids. Trimming took off 6 bases at V and 10 bases at J, with 25 bases between the two ends. The CDR3 DNA is TGTGCCAGCAGCCACTCGGGAAGGACAACCTTAAACCCCCAGCATTTT. Its translation is CASSHSGRTTLNPQHF.

This clonotype was detected a few times. The CDR3 loop reads CSGQTGADTEAFF. CDR3 nucleotide sequence: TGCAGCGGGCAGACAGGGGCCGACACTGAAGCTTTCTTT. The gene calls are TRBV29-1 and TRBJ1-1; 8 bases map to TRBD1. The V and J ends lost 7 bases and 3 bases, in that order; junction bases with no gene match: 7. CDR1 is SQVTM and CDR2 is ANQGSEA in the germline V gene. The CDR3 loop spans 13 amino acids. Together with reference TRBV29-1 and TRBJ1-1, the CDR3 gives the full variable domain: SAVISQKPSRDICQRGTSLTIQCQVDSQVTMMFWYRQQPGQSLTLIATANQGSEATYESGFVIDKFPISRPNLTFSTLTVSNMSPEDSSIYLCSGQTGADTEAFFGQGTRLTVV.

J is TRBJ1-4 and V is TRBV4-2, with D unclear. V lost 4 bases, J lost 0 bases, and 9 bases lay in between. From germline, CDR1 is LGHNA and CDR2 YNFKEQ. The CDR3 runs 15 residues. DNA for the CDR3: TGTGCCAGCAGCCCAGAAGGTGCAACTAATGAAAAACTGTTTTTT. Translated: CASSPEGATNEKLFF.

This clonotype was observed a handful of times. The CDR3 reads CAISRTGSDQPQHF. As DNA, the CDR3 is TGTGCCATCAGTCGGACAGGGAGCGATCAGCCCCAGCATTTT. The J gene is TRBJ1-5, the V gene TRBV10-3; TRBD1 matches at 8 bases. Germline CDR1 is ENHRY and CDR2 is SYGVKD. V trimming: 5 bases; J trimming: 5 bases; junction bases outside the gene matches: 5. This CDR3 has 14 amino acids.

V usage is TRBV15 and J usage is TRBJ1-5; D unclear. The CDR3 is 13 residues long. Germline values: CDR1 LNHNV, CDR2 YYDKDF (reference sequence). Trimming removed 0 bases from V and 11 bases from J, with 11 bases in between. The chain's CDR3 is CATSRDGEGTQHF. Here the CDR3 DNA reads TGTGCCACCAGCAGAGATGGTGAGGGCACCCAGCATTTT.

The V and J genes are TRBV28 and TRBJ2-3; D is possibly TRBD1 (5 bases). V was cut by 4 bases and J by 5 bases, with 10 bases left in between. CDR3 length equals 13 residues. Germline V gives CDR1 MDHEN, CDR2 SYDVKM. This CDR3 reads CASSWQGGDTQYF. CDR3 in DNA: TGTGCCAGCAGTTGGCAGGGTGGAGATACGCAGTATTTT. The whole variable domain, filled in from reference TRBV28 and TRBJ2-3, reads DVKVTQSSRYLVKRTGEKVFLECVQDMDHENMFWYRQDPGLGLRLIYFSYDVKMKEKGDIPEGYSVSREKKERFSLILESASTNQTSMYLCASSWQGGDTQYFGPGTRLTVL.

The V call is TRBV29-1, the J call TRBJ1-2; TRBD1 might be the D (6 bases). The CDR3 has 12 amino acids. V was pared by 4 bases and J by 4 bases, with 10 bases between. Germline V gene lookup returns CDR1 SQVTM and CDR2 ANQGSEA. As DNA, the CDR3 is TGCAGCGTTGTAGGACAGAGCTATGGCTACACCTTC. Translating it yields CSVVGQSYGYTF. The variable domain in full, completed from reference TRBV29-1 and TRBJ1-2, reads SAVISQKPSRDICQRGTSLTIQCQVDSQVTMMFWYRQQPGQSLTLIATANQGSEATYESGFVIDKFPISRPNLTFSTLTVSNMSPEDSSIYLCSVVGQSYGYTFGSGTRLTVV.

Only one count was recorded for this clonotype. This chain connects TRBV24-1 to TRBJ2-3; the match to TRBD2 covers 10 bases. CDR1 and CDR2 from the germline V gene are KGHDR and SFDVKD. The V and J ends lost 4 bases and 6 bases, in that order; junction bases with no gene match: 9. The CDR3 extends over 16 amino acids. This CDR3 reads CATSDIAGGTGDTQYF. DNA for the CDR3: TGTGCCACCAGTGACATAGCGGGGGGCACTGGGGATACGCAGTATTTT.

The V call is TRBV9, the J call TRBJ2-3; 7 nucleotides match TRBD2. Germline V lookup: CDR1 SGDLS, CDR2 YYNGEE. V trimming: 4 bases; J trimming: 4 bases; junction bases outside the gene matches: 6. CDR3 length: 14 amino acids. The CDR3 DNA reads as TGTGCCAGCAGCCCAGCGGGGAGGGCAGATACGCAGTATTTT. Translation: CASSPAGRADTQYF.

This clonotype was detected a few times. This chain joins TRBV12-3 or TRBV12-4 and TRBJ1-4, with D uncertain. The CDR3 consists of 16 residues. Trimming stripped 1 base from V and 8 bases from J, with 17 bases between. The CDR3 nucleotides read TGTGCCAGCAGTTTAGGTATCTTGGCAGCGGAAGAAAAACTGTTTTTT. Protein: CASSLGILAAEEKLFF.

The chain recombines TRBV12-3 or TRBV12-4 with TRBJ1-5; D call uncertain. Between the trimmed V and J ends, which lost 0 bases and 2 bases, there was a span of 11 bases. The CDR3 runs to 16 residues. CDR3 region: CASSLAVNEGNQPQHF. Written as DNA, the CDR3 is TGTGCCAGCAGTTTAGCAGTTAACGAGGGCAATCAGCCCCAGCATTTT.

This chain connects TRBV29-1 to TRBJ1-2, with TRBD1 as a possible D gene (5 bases). CDR1 SQVTM and CDR2 ANQGSEA come from the germline V gene. V was clipped by 6 bases and J by 5 bases, with 19 bases between them. The CDR3 consists of 14 residues. The CDR3 loop is CSVRQFRDLYGYTF. The CDR3 coding sequence is TGCAGCGTAAGACAGTTTCGGGACCTATATGGCTACACCTTC.

V usage is TRBV12-3 or TRBV12-4 and J usage is TRBJ1-4, with 8 bases that match TRBD1. V shed 3 bases and J 6 bases; nucleotides not matched to a gene: 3. The length of the CDR3 is 14 residues. The chain's CDR3 is CASSLDREYEKLFF. The CDR3 DNA reads TGTGCCAGCAGTTTGGACAGGGAATATGAAAAACTGTTTTTT.

The V call is TRBV4-1, the J call TRBJ1-1, with D maybe TRBD1 (5 bases). This CDR3 has 13 amino acids. Germline values: CDR1 MGHRA, CDR2 YSYEKL. Deletions cut 2 bases from V and 11 bases from J, with 15 bases between. CDR3 loop: CASSQPMGQWAFF. The CDR3 nucleotides are TGCGCCAGCAGCCAACCTATGGGGCAGTGGGCTTTCTTT.

The chain employs TRBV29-1 and TRBJ1-3; D may be TRBD1 (6 bases). Deletions cut 4 bases from V and 8 bases from J, with 15 bases between. CDR1 and CDR2 from the germline V gene are SQVTM and ANQGSEA. There are 13 residues in the CDR3. The CDR3 is CSVGTGSGDTIYF. CDR3 bases: TGCAGCGTTGGCACAGGCTCAGGGGACACCATATATTTT.

This chain connects TRBV3-1 to TRBJ2-3, with D unclear. The V gene lost 4 bases and the J gene lost 2 bases, with 10 bases spanning the gap. Germline CDR1 and CDR2: LGHDT and YNNKEL (reference sequence). The CDR3 is 14 amino acids. In DNA, the CDR3 is TGTGCCAGCAGCCGGATGCCTGCCACAGATACGCAGTATTTT. Residues: CASSRMPATDTQYF.

This chain links TRBV20-1 with TRBJ2-7; D not certain. Trimming pared 1 base from V and 5 bases from J, leaving 12 bases between. Germline V gene sequence: CDR1 DFQATT, CDR2 SNEGSKA (reference sequence). The CDR3 consists of 13 residues. CDR3 sequence (DNA): TGCAGTGCTAGAGGGCAGGAAAAAAACGAGCAGTACTTC. Residues: CSARGQEKNEQYF.